This T cell receptor (beta chain) was profiled in a study of Tregs in tolerant kidney transplant recipients. Overall study results and limits: Biological reproducibility was not directly addressed in this study.

This CDR3 contains 13 residues. Comments on this clone: Its specificity is unknown.

Mixed chimerism was transient after nonmyeloablative marrow transplants from related graft donors. Unstimulated Tregs (CD4+CD25+CD127-) and CD4+CD25- non-Tregs were sorted from PBMCs. Produced via immunoSEQ multiplex PCR; TCRdb's table is partial and in-frame only. Of approximately 50,000 clones listed, about 91% are singletons. The starting material was CD8+ T cells from blood (PBMCs), obtained 24 months after the transplant. The chain has TRBV21-1 and TRBJ1-2; the table gives TRBD1 as D, unverified against the DNA. TRBV21-1 is listed as a pseudogene. The TCR sequence derives from a human patient who received a combined kidney and bone marrow transplant. Certain T cells may be donor cells from the graft. The CDR3 protein is CASSKVWPYGYTF. Written as DNA, the CDR3 is TGTGCCAGCAGCAAAGTTTGGCCTTATGGCTACACCTTC.